This TCR beta chain appears in the sequencing data of a study of monozygotic twins with inflammatory bowel disease. TCRdb reprocessed the 5' RACE reads, with one entry per CDR3 protein and no DNA. This repertoire includes some 150,000 distinct CDR3 sequences. CDR1 LGHNA and CDR2 YNFKEQ come from the germline V gene. The CDR3 spans 17 residues. This receptor was obtained from a human donor with ulcerative colitis or Crohn's disease, or a healthy co-twin of an affected twin (not recorded which). Sequencing input: blood. The chain couples TRBV4-2 to TRBJ2-1; the TRBD1 assignment by TCRdb is unverifiable without DNA. The CDR3 here is CASSQNGDRVTYNEQFF.